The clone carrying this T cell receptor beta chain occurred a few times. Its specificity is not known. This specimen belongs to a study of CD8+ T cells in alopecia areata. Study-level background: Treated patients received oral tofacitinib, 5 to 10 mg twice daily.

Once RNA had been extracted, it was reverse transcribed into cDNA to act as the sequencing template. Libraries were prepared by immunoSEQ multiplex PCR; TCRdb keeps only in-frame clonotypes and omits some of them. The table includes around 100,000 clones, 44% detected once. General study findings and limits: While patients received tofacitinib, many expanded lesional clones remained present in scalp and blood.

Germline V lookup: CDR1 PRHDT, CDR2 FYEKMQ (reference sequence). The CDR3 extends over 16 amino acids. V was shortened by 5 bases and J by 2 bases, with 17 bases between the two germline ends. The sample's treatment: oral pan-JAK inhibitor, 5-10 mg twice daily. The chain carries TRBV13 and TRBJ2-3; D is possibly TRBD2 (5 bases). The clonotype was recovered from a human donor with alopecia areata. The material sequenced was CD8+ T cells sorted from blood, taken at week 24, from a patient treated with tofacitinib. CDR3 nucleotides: TGTGCCAGCAGCCCCCTAGTGTGGACTTCCACAGATACGCAGTATTTT. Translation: CASSPLVWTSTDTQYF. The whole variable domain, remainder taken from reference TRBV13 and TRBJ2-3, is AAGVIQSPRHLIKEKRETATLKCYPIPRHDTVYWYQQGPGQDPQFLISFYEKMQSDKGSIPDRFSAQQFSDYHSELNMSSLELGDSALYFCASSPLVWTSTDTQYFGPGTRLTVL.